This T cell receptor beta chain appears in the sequencing data of a study of human T cells and chemical hapten exposure. Looking at the study overall: The study traced per-sample TCR yield variation mainly to small differences in pooled library volumes.

This CDR3 is 13 amino acids long. Trimming removed 0 bases from V and 5 bases from J, with 8 bases in between. CDR1 is LGHNA, CDR2 YNFKEQ, per germline. Described time point: pre-sensitization, week 0. The treatment denotes: therapeutic diphenylcyclopropenone sensitization with weekly scalp DPC. In the authors' workflow: Sampled TCR counts reached a median of 95,638 per sample, with values ranging from roughly 20,000 to 750,000. TCRdb re-derived calls from the RACE reads in MiXCR, one entry per CDR3 protein. The V and J calls and clone size are TCRdb's, not the authors'. The sample holds 150,000 to 200,000 distinct CDR3 sequences, roughly 30% seen once.

J is TRBJ2-7 and V is TRBV4-2; D gene uncertain. Specimen: whole blood, collected in connection with sensitization to the hapten diphenylcyclopropenone (DPC). The source of this sequence is a woman aged 30 to 39 with alopecia areata. Some clones in this sample may be carry-over from other donors' samples. In nucleotides, the CDR3 is TGTGCCAGCAGCCAAGATCCCAGCGACGAGCAGTACTTC. Translation: CASSQDPSDEQYF.